This T cell receptor (beta chain) derives from a study of shared clonotypes between healthy human individuals. Each sorted subset replicate got 200 ng genomic DNA, tens of thousands of genomes. Generated by immunoSEQ multiplex PCR, the TCRdb table keeps only in-frame clones and is missing some. The sample carries roughly 1,500,000 clones, 98% recorded once. Germline V gives CDR1 MGHRA, CDR2 YSYEKL. The germline V and J ends were trimmed by 2 bases and 2 bases, with 19 bases remaining between them. There are 17 residues in the CDR3. In the case of this clone: No antigen is known for it.

The study's findings and limits: Between several donors, naive CD4 clonotypes were shared at a level of about 5%.

This chain connects TRBV4-1 to TRBJ2-7; possibly TRBD1 for D (8 bases). This TCR derives from a man in his thirties or forties in good health. Sample: naive CD4+ T cells sorted from blood. Stated subset: CD45RA+ positively selected. This CDR3 is CASSQRGLGTGTYEQYF. The CDR3 DNA reads as TGCGCCAGCAGCCAAAGAGGACTAGGGACAGGAACCTACGAGCAGTACTTC.